This T cell receptor (beta chain) was sequenced for a study of blood T cell repertoires in COVID-19. Clones were read by immunoSEQ multiplex PCR, and TCRdb kept only the in-frame ones, dropping some. Of a few hundred thousand clones listed, about four fifths are singletons. This CDR3 is 17 amino acids long. The J segment lost 2 bases and the V segment lost 5 bases, leaving 6 bases of the junction unmatched. CDR1 LNHDA and CDR2 SQIVND come from the germline V gene (reference sequence). The chain recombines TRBV19 with TRBJ2-2; 12 nucleotides line up with TRBD2. The receptor was isolated from a man aged 45-65 years who had recovered from COVID-19. Sequencing used PBMCs or T cells enriched from blood (not recorded which). The CDR3 is CASSVTSGGRNTGELFF. The DNA for the CDR3 is TGTGCCAGTAGTGTGACTAGCGGGGGTCGTAACACCGGGGAGCTGTTTTTT.